A single sample is the source of the 27 T cell receptor beta chains below, sequenced in a study of cytomegalovirus exposure and HLA in healthy donors. Primers: 60 Vbeta forward and 13 Jbeta reverse. The protocol was immunoSEQ multiplex PCR, while the TCRdb copy is restricted to in-frame clones and leaves out a portion. The sample has under 200,000 clones, about four fifths seen once. The sequencing sample was made of PBMCs. The source of these receptors is a woman between 45 and 65 years old in good health and CMV-seronegative.

This chain joins TRBV6-1 and TRBJ1-1; possible D gene TRBD1, 5 bases. CDR1 and CDR2 (germline): MNHNS, SASEGT. V gave up 11 bases and J gave up 8 bases, with 12 bases separating them. This CDR3 has 10 amino acids. In nucleotides, the CDR3 is TGTGCCTCACTGAACAGGGAAGCTTTCTTT. This codes for CASLNREAFF.

CDR3 DNA sequence: TGTGCCAGCAGCGCTAATTCCCCCAATCAGCCCCAGCATTTT. This translates into CASSANSPNQPQHF. The V and J genes are TRBV7-9 and TRBJ1-5, with no clear D. Trimming took 5 bases from V and 3 from J, leaving 11 bases between them. There are 14 residues in the CDR3. Germline V gives CDR1 SEHNR, CDR2 FQNEAQ (reference sequence).

The DNA for the CDR3 is TGCGCCAGCAGCCTATCGGGACAGGGCATCCCAGCTTTCTTT. This encodes CASSLSGQGIPAFF. This chain links TRBV5-1 with TRBJ1-1, with 9 bases identical to TRBD1. V trimming: 4 bases; J trimming: 10 bases; junction bases outside the gene matches: 11. Germline CDR1 is SGHRS and CDR2 is YFSETQ. The CDR3 covers 14 residues.

V usage is TRBV7-9 and J usage is TRBJ2-1, with D unclear. Germline V gene data show CDR1 as SEHNR and CDR2 as FQNEAQ (reference sequence). Trimming removed 10 bases from V and 9 bases from J, with 16 bases in between. This CDR3 region has 12 residues. The CDR3 DNA follows: TGTGCCACCGCTTTCAAACCCGGTGAGCAGTTCTTC. Translation: CATAFKPGEQFF.

The sample holds one count of this clone. The chain joins TRBV5-1 to TRBJ2-6; D might be TRBD1 (6 bases). Germline CDR1 SGHRS, CDR2 YFSETQ. CDR3 length: 17 amino acids. Trimming removed 0 bases from V and 1 base from J, with 11 bases in between. CDR3 sequence: CASSLGQTGSGANVLTF. The CDR3 DNA follows: TGCGCCAGCAGCTTGGGCCAAACAGGGTCTGGGGCCAACGTCCTGACTTTC.

This clone was seen a few times. This sample includes further DNA sequences coding for the same CDR3. This rearrangement joins TRBV19 to TRBJ1-1; D remains unclear. The germline V gene has CDR1 LNHDA and CDR2 SQIVND (reference sequence). V gave up 1 base and J gave up 2 bases, with 5 bases separating them. CDR3 length equals 13 residues. CDR3 in amino acids: CASSIGANTEAFF. In nucleotides, the CDR3 is TGTGCCAGTAGTATAGGGGCAAACACTGAAGCTTTCTTT.

CDR3 sequence reads: CASSQERAGTYEQYF. The CDR3 nucleotides are TGCGCCAGCAGCCAAGAACGAGCAGGGACCTACGAGCAGTACTTC. The chain employs TRBV4-3 and TRBJ2-7, with D perhaps matching TRBD1 (5 bases). CDR3 length equals 15 residues. V was clipped by 0 bases and J by 2 bases, with 11 bases between them. Looked up from germline, CDR1 is LGHNA and CDR2 is YSLEER.

The rearrangement uses TRBV7-8 and TRBJ2-5; TRBD2 is a possible D gene (6 bases). The V end lost 7 bases, the J end lost 3 bases, and 15 bases lay between the germline ends. The CDR3 is made up of 14 amino acids. Germline CDR1 SGHVS, CDR2 FQNEAQ. The CDR3 here is CASTNSLAEETQYF. The CDR3 bases are TGTGCCAGCACTAACTCATTAGCGGAAGAGACCCAGTACTTC.

The genes are TRBV5-1 and TRBJ2-2; 12 nucleotides match TRBD2. The CDR3 loop spans 16 amino acids. Losses at the gene ends were 2 bases for V and 8 bases for J; bases not matched to a gene: 7. The germline gives CDR1 SGHRS, CDR2 YFSETQ. CDR3 in DNA: TGCGCCAGCAGCTTCGGACTAGCGGGGCGAACGGGGGAGCTGTTTTTT. Residues: CASSFGLAGRTGELFF.

The V and J genes are TRBV19 and TRBJ1-1, with D uncertain. The V and J ends lost 9 bases and 0 bases respectively, with 17 bases between them. The CDR3 sequence is 15 residues long. Germline loops: CDR1 LNHDA, CDR2 SQIVND (reference sequence). This CDR3 is CASSEVGRLNTEAFF. CDR3 nucleotide sequence: TGTGCCAGCTCCGAGGTTGGCAGACTGAACACTGAAGCTTTCTTT.

This chain links TRBV5-4 with TRBJ2-3; 11 bases match TRBD2. Trimming cost V 4 bases and J 1 base; bases outside gene matches: 11. CDR1 is SGHNT, CDR2 YYREEE, per germline (reference sequence). The CDR3 has 18 residues. The CDR3 loop reads CASSPGGGTSGRTDTQYF. CDR3 nucleotides: TGTGCCAGCAGCCCCGGAGGGGGGACTAGCGGACGCACAGATACGCAGTATTTT.

This clone has just a few counts. V gene TRBV7-2 combines with J gene TRBJ2-7; D perhaps matches TRBD1 (5 bases). V was clipped by 2 bases and J by 5 bases, with 13 bases between them. CDR3 size: 14 residues. The germline V gene encodes CDR1 SGHTA and CDR2 FQGNSA. Here the CDR3 reads CASSLWGRADEQYF. Here the CDR3 DNA reads TGTGCCAGCAGCTTATGGGGCAGGGCGGACGAGCAGTACTTC.

This chain joins TRBV28 and TRBJ2-1; D not certain. The CDR3 has 15 residues. V was clipped by 3 bases and J by 0 bases, with 9 bases between them. The germline gives CDR1 MDHEN, CDR2 SYDVKM. The CDR3 bases are TGTGCCAGCAGTTTGGGCTCGAGCTCCTACAATGAGCAGTTCTTC. It yields the protein CASSLGSSSYNEQFF.

This chain links TRBV30 with TRBJ1-1; the match to TRBD1 covers 7 bases. Losses at the gene ends were 0 bases for V and 11 bases for J; bases not matched to a gene: 12. Germline CDR1 reads GTSNPN; CDR2 reads SVGIG (reference sequence). The CDR3 length is 14 residues. CDR3 sequence (DNA): TGTGCCTGGAGTGTTTCAGGGGGTGGATCCGGTGCTTTCTTT. It yields the protein CAWSVSGGGSGAFF.

This clone was observed a single time. In the same sample, other DNA sequences code for this CDR3. This sequence joins TRBV30 and TRBJ1-5; possibly TRBD1 for D (5 bases). From germline, CDR1 is GTSNPN and CDR2 SVGIG (reference sequence). Trimming left V 2 bases short and J 2 bases short, with 7 bases between. CDR3 length equals 13 residues. Written as DNA, the CDR3 is TGTGCCTGGAGTCCACAGGGCAATCAGCCCCAGCATTTT. As protein: CAWSPQGNQPQHF.

The chain employs TRBV5-1 and TRBJ2-7, with TRBD1 identical over 9 bases. The CDR3 length is 15 residues. J lost 3 bases, V lost 4 bases, and 8 bases had no gene match. Looked up from germline, CDR1 is SGHRS and CDR2 is YFSETQ. In nucleotides, the CDR3 is TGCGCCAGCAGCGTTGCCGGGACAGGGAACTACGAGCAGTACTTC. Translated, it gives CASSVAGTGNYEQYF.

The V call is TRBV29-1, the J call TRBJ2-7; 9 bases agree with TRBD1. The CDR3 runs to 13 residues. The trim removed 6 bases at V and 7 bases at J, leaving 10 bases unmatched. CDR1 is SQVTM and CDR2 is ANQGSEA in the germline V gene. CDR3 DNA: TGCAGCGTCCTCACAAGGACAGGGGTTGAGCAGTACTTC. Amino acids: CSVLTRTGVEQYF.

The rearrangement uses TRBV7-2 and TRBJ2-7; 7 bases fit TRBD1. Germline trimming cut 2 bases from V and 5 bases from J; bases unmatched to any gene: 6. Germline assignment: CDR1 SGHTA and CDR2 FQGNSA. The CDR3 totals 14 residues. This CDR3 reads CASSLLRGNHEQYF. As DNA, the CDR3 is TGTGCCAGCAGCTTACTCAGGGGGAACCACGAGCAGTACTTC.

The chain combines TRBV19 with TRBJ1-4, with 7 bases that match TRBD1. CDR1 is LNHDA, CDR2 SQIVND, per germline (reference sequence). Trimming removed 1 base from V and 0 bases from J; junction bases left unmatched: 2. This CDR3 spans 16 amino acids. This CDR3 reads CASSIGGTATNEKLFF. The CDR3 coding sequence is TGTGCCAGTAGTATAGGCGGGACAGCAACTAATGAAAAACTGTTTTTT.

J is TRBJ2-5 and V is TRBV28; D remains ambiguous. Judging by the DNA end, TRBJ2-7 fits better; the J call may be wrong. Germline V gives CDR1 MDHEN, CDR2 SYDVKM. This CDR3 spans 11 amino acids. The CDR3 sequence is CASSLTYEQYF. As DNA, the CDR3 is TGTGCCAGCAGTTTAACCTACGAGCAGTACTTC.

This chain connects TRBV6-6 to TRBJ2-7; the match to TRBD2 covers 7 bases. The CDR3 sequence is 12 residues long. Germline V lookup: CDR1 MNHNY, CDR2 SVGAGI (reference sequence). J was trimmed by 5 bases and V by 8 bases; bases with no gene match: 6. CDR3 bases: TGTGCCAGCCGGGGGGTGTCGGACGAGCAGTACTTC. This translates into CASRGVSDEQYF.

This clone was seen a few times. This chain joins TRBV18 and TRBJ1-1, with 8 bases identical to TRBD1. The CDR3 runs to 14 residues. V shed 5 bases, J shed 4 bases, and the junction held 6 bases outside the gene matches. Germline CDR1 is KGHSH and CDR2 is LQKENI. For the CDR3, the DNA is TGTGCCAGCTCAGCCCCAGGGGGCGGCACTGAAGCTTTCTTT. Encoded protein: CASSAPGGGTEAFF. Based on the CDR3 plus reference TRBV18 and TRBJ1-1, the full variable domain is NAGVMQNPRHLVRRRGQEARLRCSPMKGHSHVYWYRQLPEEGLKFMVYLQKENIIDESGMPKERFSAEFPKEGPSILRIQQVVRGDSAAYFCASSAPGGGTEAFFGQGTRLTVV.

V usage is TRBV14 and J usage is TRBJ1-1; TRBD1 is a possible D gene (6 bases). V shed 5 bases and J shed 5 bases, with 12 bases lying between them. This CDR3 has 13 amino acids. The V gene's germline CDR1 is SGHDN and CDR2 FVKESK. CDR3 loop: CASSFHRETEAFF. In DNA form, the CDR3 reads TGTGCCAGCAGCTTCCACAGGGAGACTGAAGCTTTCTTT.

V and J are TRBV7-9 and TRBJ1-1; possible D gene TRBD1, 6 bases. With 1 base removed from V and 5 bases from J, the gap between germline ends came to 11 bases. The CDR3 runs 14 residues. CDR1 is SEHNR, CDR2 FQNEAQ, per germline (reference sequence). The CDR3 region is CASSLGGGGTEAFF. The CDR3 bases are TGTGCCAGCAGCTTAGGAGGGGGGGGGACTGAAGCTTTCTTT.

This clone came up a few times. The chain couples TRBV6-5 to TRBJ2-6; possible D gene TRBD1, 6 bases. There are 15 residues in the CDR3. The V end was cut by 7 bases, the J end by 0 bases, with 10 bases between. The V gene's germline CDR1 is MNHEY and CDR2 SVGAGI. The CDR3 DNA is TGTGCCAGCACCGAAGGGGGCTCTGGGGCCAACGTCCTGACTTTC. Translated, it gives CASTEGGSGANVLTF.

The V gene is TRBV19, the J gene TRBJ1-1; D gene unclear. The germline CDR1 and CDR2 sequences are LNHDA and SQIVND (reference sequence). The V and J ends lost 3 bases and 6 bases respectively, with 17 bases between them. The CDR3 contains 15 residues. CDR3 in DNA: TGTGCCAGTAGTATTCCAAACAAGGTGGCGGCTGAAGCTTTCTTT. Its translation: CASSIPNKVAAEAFF.

This chain uses TRBV25-1 with TRBJ2-1; 13 bases agree with TRBD2. The CDR3 is made up of 17 amino acids. The ends lost 4 bases at V and 7 bases at J; junction bases unmatched: 10. From germline, CDR1 is MGHDK and CDR2 SYGVNS. The CDR3 loop reads CASSGRLAGGYRNEQFF. CDR3 sequence (DNA): TGTGCCAGCAGTGGCAGACTAGCGGGGGGATATCGGAATGAGCAGTTCTTC.